This paragraph reports one T cell receptor beta chain. What it recognizes is unknown. Trimming at V came to 6 bases and at J to 6 bases, leaving 8 bases not matched to a gene. Germline V gene lookup returns CDR1 SQVTM and CDR2 ANQGSEA. CDR3 length equals 13 residues. This sample stems from a study of T cells in tuberculosis. Study-wide background: This South African cohort compared adolescents with or without latent tuberculosis against adults with active tuberculosis. Study-wide findings and caveats: Classification accuracy was 80% to 90% (AUROC over 0.85) with the GMM-specific repertoire.

As for time point: new active TB diagnosis, blood taken before or within 7 days of starting treatment. Produced via immunoSEQ multiplex PCR; TCRdb's table is partial and in-frame only. The profile shows tens of thousands of clones, about 85% of them singletons. The rearrangement uses TRBV29-1 and TRBJ1-3, with 7 bases identical to TRBD1. Sequenced here: PBMCs, sampled at tuberculosis diagnosis. This TCR came from an adult with tuberculosis. The CDR3 sequence is CSVRETGTNTIYF. CDR3 DNA: TGCAGCGTGAGGGAGACAGGGACAAACACCATATATTTT.